The rows below give T cell receptor beta chains drawn from one sample of a study of blood T cells in healthy people across ages. TCRdb recomputed calls from the 5' RACE reads with MiXCR, one row per CDR3 protein. The sample holds around 280,000 distinct CDR3 sequences, roughly a quarter seen once. Material: blood. Receptors were obtained from a woman in her seventies in good health. Each CDR3 is given with its conserved first and last residue. The D gene is left open where the match is weak. Part of the rows lack a size; the others show once, few, many or a class for expanded clones.

>few|TRBJ2-7|-|15|TRBV6-5
TGTGCCAGCAGTGTCTCAGGTGTTAGCTCCTACGAGCAGTACTTC
CASSVSGVSSYEQYF
>-|TRBJ2-7|-|16|TRBV5-1
TGCGCCAGCAGCTTTCTGGGCGACCCCAGCTCCTACGAGCAGTACTTC
CASSFLGDPSSYEQYF
>-|TRBJ1-3|TRBD1|17|TRBV7-8
TGTGCCAGCAGCGCCCTGACAGGGAACCCCTCTGGAAACACCATATATTTT
CASSALTGNPSGNTIYF
>-|TRBJ2-7|-|15|TRBV10-1
TGCGCCAGCAGTTTTGCCGAGCACAGGGCCTACGAGCAGTACTTC
CASSFAEHRAYEQYF
>-|TRBJ2-7|TRBD1|16|TRBV7-2
TGTGCCAGCAGCTTACAAGGGACAGGGGTAACCTACGAGCAGTACTTC
CASSLQGTGVTYEQYF
>-|TRBJ2-7|-|14|TRBV6-2/TRBV6-3
TGTGCCTCCCAATTACGGGAGTACGGAAACGAGCAGTACTTC
CASQLREYGNEQYF
>few|TRBJ1-1|-|14|TRBV5-1
TGCGCCAGCAGCGGACAAATCGGGAACACTGAAGCTTTCTTT
CASSGQIGNTEAFF
>many|TRBJ1-1|TRBD1|18|TRBV12-3/TRBV12-4
TGTGCCAGCAGACCGACAACAGGGGGCGGGGGGATGAACACTGAAGCTTTCTTT
CASRPTTGGGGMNTEAFF
>-|TRBJ1-6|-|14|TRBV7-6
TGTGCCAGCACCGCCGGGGGCGATAATTCACCCCTCCACTTT
CASTAGGDNSPLHF
>-|TRBJ2-2|-|14|TRBV12-5
TGTGCTAGTGGTTTGGACTCAGCGCACGGGGAGCTGTTTTTT
CASGLDSAHGELFF
>few|TRBJ2-1|-|15|TRBV5-4
TGTGCCAGCAGCCTAGGGTCTCTAACCTACAATGAGCAGTTCTTC
CASSLGSLTYNEQFF
>few|TRBJ2-1|-|14|TRBV7-3
TGTGCCAGCAGCTCCAACTTTGTGAACAATGAGCAGTTCTTC
CASSSNFVNNEQFF
>few|TRBJ1-1|TRBD1|15|TRBV7-2
TGTGCCAGCACCTACCGGGACAGGGGGGTCACTGAAGCTTTCTTT
CASTYRDRGVTEAFF
>-|TRBJ1-1|-|11|TRBV29-1
TGCAGCGTGCTTGGCGGCACTGAAGCTTTCTTT
CSVLGGTEAFF
>few|TRBJ2-1|TRBD2|19|TRBV3-1
TGTGCCAGCAGCCAAGCCTCCTCACATTTAGCGGGAGTATACAATGAGCAGTTCTTC
CASSQASSHLAGVYNEQFF
>few|TRBJ2-7|-|12|TRBV11-2
TGTGCCGGCAGCTTAGGTAGTTACGAGCAGTACTTC
CAGSLGSYEQYF
>-|TRBJ2-3|TRBD2|16|TRBV7-8
TGTGCCAGCAGCTTAGAGCTGGGACTAGCGGGCGGAGAGCAGTATTTT
CASSLELGLAGGEQYF
>few|TRBJ1-5|-|13|TRBV28
TGTGCCAGCACGGGGGTGAGCAATCAGCCCCAGCATTTT
CASTGVSNQPQHF
>-|TRBJ1-1|-|14|TRBV6-2/TRBV6-3
TGTGCCAGCAGTTACGACAGGTTGAACACTGAAGCTTTCTTT
CASSYDRLNTEAFF
>-|TRBJ1-2|TRBD1|13|TRBV3-1
TGTGCCAGCAGCCCGAAACAGGGGTCTGGCTACACCTTC
CASSPKQGSGYTF
>-|TRBJ2-3|-|14|TRBV6-6
TGTGCCAGCAGAAGGGACTTTGGGACAGATACGCAGTATTTT
CASRRDFGTDTQYF
>few|TRBJ2-1|TRBD2|18|TRBV7-2
TGTGCCAGCAGCTTAGAGGGGCTAGCGGGAGGCTATGGGAATGAGCAGTTCTTC
CASSLEGLAGGYGNEQFF
>few|TRBJ2-5|TRBD2|17|TRBV7-9
TGTGCCAGCAGCCCTAGGGGGAGGCTAGCGGGAGTCGAGACCCAGTACTTC
CASSPRGRLAGVETQYF
>-|TRBJ2-7|-|13|TRBV5-5
TGTGCCAGCAGCCCGGGCCTCACGCACGAGCAGTACTTC
CASSPGLTHEQYF
>few|TRBJ2-1|-|15|TRBV28
TGTGCCAGCAGTTTAATGCCCAGGCTCGGCAATGAGCAGTTCTTC
CASSLMPRLGNEQFF
>few|TRBJ1-4|TRBD1|16|TRBV28
TGTGCCAGCAGCTCGACAGGAACAGGGGGCGGTGAAAAACTGTTTTTT
CASSSTGTGGGEKLFF
>-|TRBJ2-7|-|16|TRBV28
TGTGCCAGCAGTTCAGCTGGGCGGGAAAGTAGGGACGAGCAGTACTTC
CASSSAGRESRDEQYF
>-|TRBJ1-4|TRBD1|15|TRBV6-6
TGTGCCAGCGGATGGACAGGTCTAGATGATGAAAAACTGTTTTTT
CASGWTGLDDEKLFF
>few|TRBJ2-1|-|15|TRBV9
TGTGCCAGCAGCGTAGACCGAACCCTCTACAATGAGCAGTTCTTC
CASSVDRTLYNEQFF
>-|TRBJ1-2|-|13|TRBV7-2
TGTGCCAGCAGCCCCCGGACAGACTTGAGCTGCACCTTC
CASSPRTDLSCTF
>-|TRBJ2-1|-|14|TRBV7-8
TGTGCCAGCAGACACGGGACCGAGAACAATGAGCAGTTCTTC
CASRHGTENNEQFF
>few|TRBJ2-2|-|16|TRBV11-2
TGTGCCAGCAGCTTAGGTGGGGCCTCCGGGACCGGGGAGCTGTTTTTT
CASSLGGASGTGELFF
>-|TRBJ2-4|TRBD1|13|TRBV20-1
TGCAGTGCTGCCTACAGGGGGACGGACATTCAGTACTTC
CSAAYRGTDIQYF
>-|TRBJ1-1|TRBD1|14|TRBV29-1
TGCAGCGTTAAGGGACAGGGGGTTTATACTGAAGCTTTCTTT
CSVKGQGVYTEAFF
>many|TRBJ1-2|TRBD1|15|TRBV28
TGTGCCAGCAGTTTTGGGGCAGGGGGCAAATATGGCTACACCTTC
CASSFGAGGKYGYTF
>-|TRBJ2-7|TRBD1|14|TRBV12-3/TRBV12-4
TGTGCCAGCAGCCCCCGACAGGGGGCGAATGAGCAGTACTTC
CASSPRQGANEQYF